These 6 T cell receptor beta chains were sequenced from one sample in a study of blood T cell repertoires in COVID-19. Only in-frame clones appear in the TCRdb table, and some are missing; sequencing was by immunoSEQ multiplex PCR. This table has some 290,000 clones, 88% appearing once. Sequenced input: peripheral blood. These receptors were taken from a woman aged 25 to 39 with COVID-19, enrolled during active disease.

This clone came up once. The chain carries TRBV30 and TRBJ1-2; 7 nucleotides match TRBD1. The ends lost 3 bases at V and 7 bases at J; junction bases unmatched: 11. Germline CDR1 is GTSNPN and CDR2 is SVGIG (reference sequence). This CDR3 spans 14 amino acids. The CDR3 reads CAWRVVDRRVGYTF. The CDR3 DNA is TGTGCCTGGAGGGTTGTGGACAGGCGGGTTGGCTACACCTTC.

CDR3 sequence reads: CASSLGAAGGPFEQYF. CDR3 bases: TGTGCCAGCAGCTTAGGTGCAGCGGGAGGGCCGTTCGAGCAGTACTTC. This rearrangement joins TRBV7-9 to TRBJ2-7; 10 positions agree with TRBD2. Germline V gene data show CDR1 as SEHNR and CDR2 as FQNEAQ (reference sequence). V trimming: 1 base; J trimming: 6 bases; junction bases outside the gene matches: 9. The CDR3 is 16 residues long.

This rearrangement joins TRBV28 to TRBJ2-1, with 13 bases fitting TRBD2. Per the germline V gene, CDR1 is MDHEN and CDR2 is SYDVKM. The CDR3 has 16 residues. V shed 5 bases and J 7 bases; nucleotides not matched to a gene: 8. The CDR3 coding sequence is TGTGCCAGCAGTCCCGTGACTAGCGGGAGGCGGAATGAGCAGTTCTTC. Translation: CASSPVTSGRRNEQFF.

This chain uses TRBV4-1 with TRBJ2-6, with D possibly matching TRBD1 (6 bases). The V gene's germline CDR1 is MGHRA and CDR2 YSYEKL. V lost 1 base, J lost 0 bases, and 13 bases lay in between. This CDR3 is built from 18 residues. The CDR3 loop is CASSQVPGVHSGANVLTF. In nucleotides, the CDR3 is TGCGCCAGCAGCCAAGTCCCAGGGGTCCACTCTGGGGCCAACGTCCTGACTTTC.

CDR3 amino acids: CASSTGTGAGYEQYF. CDR3 coding DNA: TGTGCCAGTAGTACAGGGACAGGGGCTGGTTACGAGCAGTACTTC. The chain couples TRBV19 to TRBJ2-7; 10 bases map to TRBD1. Germline-derived CDR1 and CDR2 are LNHDA and SQIVND (reference sequence). V trimming: 4 bases; J trimming: 4 bases; junction bases outside the gene matches: 7. The CDR3 spans 15 residues.

The chain is built from TRBV11-2 and TRBJ2-5, with TRBD2 identical over 7 bases. J was trimmed by 5 bases and V by 2 bases; bases with no gene match: 8. This CDR3 is 15 amino acids long. CDR1 is SGHAT and CDR2 is FQNNGV in the germline V gene. CDR3 loop: CASSLTAGFRETQYF. The CDR3 DNA follows: TGTGCCAGCAGCTTAACAGCGGGGTTCCGGGAGACCCAGTACTTC.